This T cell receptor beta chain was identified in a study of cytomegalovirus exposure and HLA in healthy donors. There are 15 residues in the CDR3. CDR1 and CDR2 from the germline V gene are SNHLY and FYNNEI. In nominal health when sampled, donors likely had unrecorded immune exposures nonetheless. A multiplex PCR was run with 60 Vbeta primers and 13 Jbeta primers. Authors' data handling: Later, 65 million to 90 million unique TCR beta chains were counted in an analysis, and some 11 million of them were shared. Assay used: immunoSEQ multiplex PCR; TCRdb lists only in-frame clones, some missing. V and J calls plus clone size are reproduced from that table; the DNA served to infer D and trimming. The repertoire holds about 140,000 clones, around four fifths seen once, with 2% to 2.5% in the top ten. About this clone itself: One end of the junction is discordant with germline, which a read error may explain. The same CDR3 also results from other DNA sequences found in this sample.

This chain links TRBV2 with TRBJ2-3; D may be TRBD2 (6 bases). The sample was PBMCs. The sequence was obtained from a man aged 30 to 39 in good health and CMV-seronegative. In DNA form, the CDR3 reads TGTGCCAGCATAGGCGGGGCGTCGGGCACGGATACGCAGTATTTT. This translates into CASIGGASGTDTQYF.